This TCR beta chain was captured in a study of T cells in localized non-small cell lung cancer. Study-level results: Analysis by sequencing included only one tumor region, so heterogeneity remains possible. Adjacent lung held a median roughly 60 of the top 100 tumor clones.

The table lists this clone with a count of one. Its antigen is undetermined. Clones were read by immunoSEQ multiplex PCR, and TCRdb kept only the in-frame ones, dropping some. Of roughly 24,000 clones listed, around 93% are singletons. V dropped 6 bases and J dropped 7 bases, with 10 bases sitting between them. The CDR3 is 13 amino acids. Germline CDR1 and CDR2: MNHNS and SASEGT. V is TRBV6-1 and J is TRBJ1-6, with D tentatively TRBD1 (5 bases). The sample was peripheral blood, taken before any cancer treatment. The TCR originated in an older female donor with stage II squamous cell lung carcinoma. The CDR3: CASSTGRNSPLHF. Here the CDR3 DNA reads TGTGCCAGCAGCACGGGACGGAATTCACCCCTCCACTTT.